What follows is one T cell receptor beta chain and its context. Its antigen is unknown. Each donor was healthy, and each was a bone marrow donor. These data originate in a study of cytomegalovirus exposure and HLA in healthy donors. Study-wide background: Tens of millions of unique TCR sequences came from HLA-typed donors in an early release. Study-level points and caveats: Testing in vitro showed a few CMV-associated chains specific for CMV antigens. TCR sequences were mostly rare, though some public TCRs occurred in many donors.

The length of the CDR3 is 12 residues. In germline, CDR1 is GTSNPN, CDR2 SVGIG (reference sequence). Trimming cost V 0 bases and J 1 base, with 3 bases left between them. The PCR contained 60 Vbeta and 13 Jbeta primers. Repertoires were generated with immunoSEQ multiplex PCR, while TCRdb's copy carries only in-frame clones and drops some. Among roughly 200,000 clones, 60% to 80% were seen once, and the ten largest hold less than 2.5%. The rearrangement uses TRBV30 and TRBJ2-5; no clear D. The receptor was isolated from a young woman in good health and CMV-seropositive. The sequencing input was PBMCs. CDR3 sequence (DNA): TGTGCCTGGAGTGTCGTCCAAGAGACCCAGTACTTC. Amino acid sequence: CAWSVVQETQYF.